Below, 13 T cell receptor beta chains from the same sample are listed, as sequenced in a study of T cell responses to AZD1222 COVID-19 vaccine (dated by TCRdb to the early 2020s). The library was prepared using the immunoSEQ multiplex PCR assay. TCRdb holds this immuneACCESS table with in-frame rearrangements only. Some clones are missing; in checked studies, unresolved V genes explain under half, and the rest has no known cause. This sample comprises some 130,000 clones, roughly 91% of them detected only once. Approximately 6.9% of the sample is in the top ten clones. The sample's time point label is to be understood as: about 28 days (+/-7) after the second vaccine dose. Sequenced material: peripheral blood, taken 28 days after the second AZD1222 dose. All receptors derive from an adult who received the AZD1222 COVID-19 vaccine.

The chain is built from TRBV18 and TRBJ2-1; the match to TRBD2 covers 8 bases. CDR3 length: 16 amino acids. Germline assignment: CDR1 KGHSH and CDR2 LQKENI. After removal of 2 bases from V and 6 bases from J, the junction contained 9 bases not matched to a gene. CDR3 region: CASSPFNGGDRNEQFF. The CDR3, as DNA: TGTGCCAGCTCACCATTTAACGGGGGGGACCGCAATGAGCAGTTCTTC.

The rearrangement links TRBV7-2 to TRBJ1-2; tentative D call: TRBD1 (5 bases). This CDR3 is built from 14 residues. Between the trimmed V and J ends, which lost 5 bases and 3 bases, there was a span of 13 bases. Germline V gene lookup returns CDR1 SGHTA and CDR2 FQGNSA. The CDR3 here is CASSVVRDDYGYTF. CDR3 sequence (DNA): TGTGCCAGCAGCGTAGTCAGGGATGACTATGGCTACACCTTC. Full variable domain (remainder filled in from reference TRBV7-2 and TRBJ1-2): GAGVSQSPSNKVTEKGKDVELRCDPISGHTALYWYRQSLGQGLEFLIYFQGNSAPDKSGLPSDRFSAERTGGSVSTLTIQRTQQEDSAVYLCASSVVRDDYGYTFGSGTRLTVV.

J is TRBJ1-4 and V is TRBV2; D not certain. Trimming cost V 7 bases and J 3 bases, with 12 bases left between them. Germline-derived CDR1 and CDR2 are SNHLY and FYNNEI. CDR3 length: 14 residues. Here the CDR3 DNA reads TGTGCCAGCAAGGGAGTCCAGTCTAATGAAAAACTGTTTTTT. Encoded protein: CASKGVQSNEKLFF.

This chain uses TRBV5-1 with TRBJ2-7; D may be TRBD1 (6 bases). Per germline, CDR1 SGHRS and CDR2 YFSETQ. Trimming stripped 0 bases from V and 0 bases from J, with 7 bases between. The CDR3 sequence is 14 residues long. CDR3 in amino acids: CASSLAGASYEQYF. The CDR3 bases are TGCGCCAGCAGCTTGGCAGGGGCCTCCTACGAGCAGTACTTC.

V gene TRBV28 combines with J gene TRBJ2-3; possible D gene TRBD1, 5 bases. Per the germline V gene, CDR1 is MDHEN and CDR2 is SYDVKM. This CDR3 is 16 amino acids long. Trimming took off 7 bases at V and 1 base at J, with 18 bases between the two ends. CDR3 protein: CASNKSWGRGTDTQYF. CDR3 nucleotide sequence: TGTGCCAGCAACAAGAGCTGGGGCCGCGGCACAGATACGCAGTATTTT.

This clone came up a few times. The rearrangement links TRBV2 to TRBJ2-5; 11 bases are a match to TRBD2. Germline assignment: CDR1 SNHLY and CDR2 FYNNEI. V gave up 0 bases and J gave up 4 bases; unmatched junction bases: 7. The CDR3 runs 17 residues. The chain's CDR3 is CASSEAWLAGGRETQYF. For the CDR3, the DNA is TGTGCCAGCAGTGAAGCTTGGCTAGCGGGGGGTAGAGAGACCCAGTACTTC.

The CDR3 protein is CASSQTDPYEQYF. The CDR3 DNA reads TGCGCCAGCAGCCAGACGGACCCCTACGAGCAGTACTTC. The chain employs TRBV4-1 and TRBJ2-7; D call uncertain. Germline V gives CDR1 MGHRA, CDR2 YSYEKL. CDR3 length equals 13 residues. Trimming stripped 3 bases from V and 2 bases from J, with 8 bases between.

The rearrangement joins TRBV7-2 to TRBJ1-2, with D hard to call. Germline CDR1 is SGHTA and CDR2 is FQGNSA. V was shortened by 2 bases and J by 6 bases, with 7 bases between the two germline ends. The CDR3 totals 12 residues. The CDR3 spells CASSLRADGYTF. CDR3 DNA: TGTGCCAGCAGCTTACGGGCAGATGGCTACACCTTC. Variable domain in full (rest from reference TRBV7-2 and TRBJ1-2): GAGVSQSPSNKVTEKGKDVELRCDPISGHTALYWYRQSLGQGLEFLIYFQGNSAPDKSGLPSDRFSAERTGGSVSTLTIQRTQQEDSAVYLCASSLRADGYTFGSGTRLTVV.

This chain uses TRBV18 with TRBJ1-5; no definite D call. This CDR3 region has 13 residues. V was shortened by 2 bases and J by 7 bases, with 9 bases between the two germline ends. Germline CDR1 reads KGHSH; CDR2 reads LQKENI. The CDR3 loop is CASSPGKDQPQHF. CDR3 in DNA: TGTGCCAGCTCACCAGGGAAGGACCAGCCCCAGCATTTT.

This clone has just a few counts. This chain links TRBV5-4 with TRBJ1-2; D is unresolved. Between the trimmed V and J ends, which lost 2 bases and 6 bases, there was a span of 5 bases. CDR3 size: 11 residues. Germline CDR1 is SGHNT and CDR2 is YYREEE (reference sequence). The CDR3: CASSFAHGYTF. The CDR3 bases are TGTGCCAGCAGCTTCGCCCATGGCTACACCTTC. The whole variable domain, remainder taken from reference TRBV5-4 and TRBJ1-2, is ETGVTQSPTHLIKTRGQQVTLRCSSQSGHNTVSWYQQALGQGPQFIFQYYREEENGRGNFPPRFSGLQFPNYSSELNVNALELDDSALYLCASSFAHGYTFGSGTRLTVV.

The V gene is TRBV11-2, the J gene TRBJ1-2, with 11 nucleotides matching TRBD1. V shed 4 bases and J 6 bases; nucleotides not matched to a gene: 1. The germline V gene has CDR1 SGHAT and CDR2 FQNNGV. The CDR3 contains 13 residues. For the CDR3, the DNA is TGTGCCAGCAGCTGGACAGGGGGCGATGGCTACACCTTC. It codes for CASSWTGGDGYTF.

The CDR3 sequence is CASSRSLAGPDTQYF. CDR3 nucleotides: TGTGCCAGCAGCCGAAGTTTAGCGGGGCCCGATACGCAGTATTTT. J is TRBJ2-3 and V is TRBV6-6; 8 bases agree with TRBD2. V was clipped by 6 bases and J by 6 bases; unmatched bases: 11. Germline CDR1 and CDR2: MNHNY and SVGAGI (reference sequence). CDR3 length: 15 residues.

This chain uses TRBV6-5 with TRBJ1-6; perhaps TRBD1 as D (6 bases). V lost 3 bases, J lost 7 bases, and 10 bases lay in between. This CDR3 is 14 amino acids long. Germline V gene sequence: CDR1 MNHEY, CDR2 SVGAGI. In DNA, the CDR3 is TGTGCCAGCAGTTATGGGACATTGAATTCACCCCTCCACTTT. As protein: CASSYGTLNSPLHF.